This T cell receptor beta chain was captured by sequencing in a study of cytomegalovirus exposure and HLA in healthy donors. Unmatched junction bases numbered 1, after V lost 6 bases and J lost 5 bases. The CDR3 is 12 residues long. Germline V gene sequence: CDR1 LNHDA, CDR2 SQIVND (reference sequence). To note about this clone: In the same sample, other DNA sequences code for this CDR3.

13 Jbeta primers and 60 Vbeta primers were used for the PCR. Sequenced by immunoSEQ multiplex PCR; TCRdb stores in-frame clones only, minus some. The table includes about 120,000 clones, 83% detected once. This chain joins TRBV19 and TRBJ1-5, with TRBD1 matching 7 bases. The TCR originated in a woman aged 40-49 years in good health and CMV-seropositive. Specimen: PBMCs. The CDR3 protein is CASSQGDQPQHF. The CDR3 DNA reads TGTGCCAGTAGCCAGGGGGATCAGCCCCAGCATTTT.